The sequence of this T cell receptor (beta chain) was determined in a study of T cell changes during pregnancy in multiple sclerosis (dated by TCRdb to the late 2010s). As for the study more broadly: The study looked at changes in the T cell repertoire across pregnancy in women with multiple sclerosis.

To prepare the library, the immunoSEQ multiplex PCR assay was applied. TCRdb provides this immuneACCESS table in a form limited to in-frame rearrangements. Some clones are lacking; in checked studies, under half of them reflect an unresolved V gene, and why the rest are absent is not known. For this sample there are just under 65,000 clones; 96% appear just once. Of the sample, 2.5% falls within the top ten clones. In regard to this clone: It has no known antigen specificity. There are no base qualities to consult, and no much larger clone falls within one base.

A distance of 7 bases separates the germline ends of V and J, which lose 3 bases and 2 bases respectively. The CDR3 sequence holds 13 residues, the cysteine and phenylalanine included. The CDR3 DNA has 39 bases and is translated from base 1. For CDR1 and CDR2, the germline V gene (reference sequence) lists LNHDA and SQIVND. The sequences come from CD8+ T cells from peripheral blood mononuclear cells, collected after pregnancy. This clonotype was sampled from a female donor with multiple sclerosis, enrolled in a pregnancy study. The sequence is built from TRBV19 and TRBJ2-5; TRBD2 might be the D gene, on 5 matching bases. The DNA sequence reads TGTGCCAGTAGTATGGGAGTTCAAGAGACCCAGTACTTC. It translates as CASSMGVQETQYF.